Sequencing of this T cell receptor beta chain was carried out in a study of blood T cell repertoires in COVID-19. The repertoire was sequenced with immunoSEQ multiplex PCR; TCRdb's copy has only in-frame clones and lacks some. The sample yields over 150,000 clones, nearly 90% seen once. While infection was still active, Seattle patients were enrolled and then followed longitudinally. CDR3 size: 13 residues. The V gene's germline CDR1 is LGHDT and CDR2 YNNKEL (reference sequence). With 1 base removed from V and 12 bases from J, the gap between germline ends came to 13 bases. The chain employs TRBV3-1 (or the pseudogene TRBV3-2) and TRBJ2-1; D gene uncertain. This clonotype was sampled from a man aged 50-59 years with COVID-19, enrolled during active disease. What was sequenced was peripheral blood. The CDR3 reads CASSQALTPWQFF. The CDR3 nucleotides are TGTGCCAGCAGCCAAGCCCTGACTCCCTGGCAGTTCTTC.